Presented here are 17 T cell receptor beta chains from one specimen sequenced in a study of cytomegalovirus exposure and HLA in healthy donors. With 60 Vbeta and 13 Jbeta primers, the PCR was carried out. The method was immunoSEQ multiplex PCR; TCRdb's version includes in-frame clones alone and lacks a portion of them. The table shows roughly 54,000 clones, with just under 85% occurring only once. Material: PBMCs. The receptor set was obtained from a middle-aged man in good health and CMV-seronegative.

This clone was seen just once. This chain uses TRBV19 with TRBJ2-1; 12 bases map to TRBD2. From germline, CDR1 is LNHDA and CDR2 SQIVND (reference sequence). This CDR3 contains 16 residues. V lost 1 base, J lost 7 bases, and 5 bases stayed unmatched. The CDR3 DNA reads as TGTGCCAGTAGTATAGGTCTAGCGGGAGGGCAGAATGAGCAGTTCTTC. As protein: CASSIGLAGGQNEQFF.

This chain uses TRBV9 with TRBJ2-1; the match to TRBD1 covers 8 bases. Germline CDR1 is SGDLS and CDR2 is YYNGEE. The V and J ends lost 2 bases and 5 bases, in that order; junction bases with no gene match: 9. The CDR3 has 16 amino acids. Written as DNA, the CDR3 is TGTGCCAGCAGCGTCGGGACAGGCCGATCGGACAATGAGCAGTTCTTC. Translating gives CASSVGTGRSDNEQFF. The full variable domain, completed using reference TRBV9 and TRBJ2-1, is DSGVTQTPKHLITATGQRVTLRCSPRSGDLSVYWYQQSLDQGLQFLIQYYNGEERAKGNILERFSAQQFPDLHSELNLSSLELGDSALYFCASSVGTGRSDNEQFFGPGTRLTVL.

The chain has TRBV29-1 and TRBJ2-5; perhaps TRBD2 as D (6 bases). The CDR3 loop spans 12 amino acids. The ends were cut back, 5 bases at V and 5 bases at J, with 12 bases in the middle. Germline V gives CDR1 SQVTM, CDR2 ANQGSEA. CDR3 bases: TGCAGCGTTCACGACGGGAGTGAGACCCAGTACTTC. It yields the protein CSVHDGSETQYF.

The V call is TRBV5-4, the J call TRBJ2-5; TRBD2 matches 7 bases. The CDR3 is 14 residues long. J lost 9 bases, V lost 5 bases, and 13 bases had no gene match. Germline V gene sequence: CDR1 SGHNT, CDR2 YYREEE (reference sequence). CDR3 amino acids: CASSSDGGGMAQYF. As DNA, the CDR3 is TGTGCCAGCAGTTCGGACGGGGGAGGGATGGCCCAGTACTTC.

The rearrangement joins TRBV5-4 to TRBJ2-1; 7 nucleotides line up with TRBD2. CDR1 is SGHNT, CDR2 YYREEE, per germline (reference sequence). CDR3 size: 15 residues. Trimming removed 0 bases from V and 5 bases from J; junction bases left unmatched: 5. This chain's CDR3 is CASSLAWRGNNEQFF. CDR3 sequence (DNA): TGTGCCAGCAGCTTGGCCTGGCGGGGGAACAATGAGCAGTTCTTC.

This clone has more than one count but fewer than ten. Because it lacks the conserved phenylalanine or tryptophan at the end, this CDR3 is likely a read error. The DNA is omitted, as the CDR3 cannot be located on it reliably, and the CDR3 follows TCRdb's listing. The rearrangement uses TRBV21-1 and TRBJ1-6. TRBV21-1 is marked as a pseudogene. The CDR3 is 12 amino acids in total, end residues counted. CDR3 loop: CASSKVGVGAMC.

CDR3 bases: TGTGCCAGCATCAGCAGGGGCTGGACTGAAGCTTTCTTT. Translating gives CASISRGWTEAFF. The V gene is TRBV27, the J gene TRBJ1-1, with D perhaps TRBD1 (6 bases). This CDR3 has 13 amino acids. From germline, CDR1 is MNHEY and CDR2 SMNVEV (reference sequence). V lost 7 bases to trimming and J lost 5 bases, with 14 bases between them.

The J gene is TRBJ2-3, the V gene TRBV7-8; D is perhaps TRBD1 (6 bases). The V and J ends lost 5 bases and 0 bases respectively, with 21 bases between them. The CDR3 consists of 18 residues. Germline V gene lookup returns CDR1 SGHVS and CDR2 FQNEAQ. DNA of the CDR3: TGTGCCAGCAGCCCGCGAAACCCGACAGGTCCTAGCACAGATACGCAGTATTTT. Translating gives CASSPRNPTGPSTDTQYF.

The chain links TRBV7-8 to TRBJ2-5; D perhaps matches TRBD2 (5 bases). The CDR3 covers 14 residues. The germline V gene encodes CDR1 SGHVS and CDR2 FQNEAQ. V was trimmed by 5 bases and J by 2 bases, leaving 12 bases between them. This chain's CDR3 is CASSVPSLQETQYF. CDR3 sequence (DNA): TGTGCCAGCAGCGTACCTAGCCTTCAAGAGACCCAGTACTTC.

This chain links TRBV28 with TRBJ2-7, with D perhaps TRBD1 (5 bases). From germline, CDR1 is MDHEN and CDR2 SYDVKM. Trimming took 8 bases from V and 5 from J, leaving 22 bases between them. The CDR3 length is 15 residues. In DNA, the CDR3 is TGTGCCAGCGCTTTAGGGGCAGGGCGGACCCACGAGCAGTACTTC. It is translated as CASALGAGRTHEQYF.

This clone was observed a single time. The chain employs TRBV7-2 and TRBJ2-3, with D possibly being TRBD2 (6 bases). Germline-derived CDR1 and CDR2 are SGHTA and FQGNSA. The CDR3 totals 15 residues. V lost 5 bases, J lost 2 bases, and 14 bases lay in between. In nucleotides, the CDR3 is TGTGCCAGCAGCCTCCGGAGGGGAGACACAGATACGCAGTATTTT. Translated, it gives CASSLRRGDTDTQYF.

This chain joins TRBV11-2 and TRBJ2-2, with D unclear. The CDR3 is 13 amino acids. CDR1 SGHAT and CDR2 FQNNGV come from the germline V gene. V gave up 6 bases and J gave up 0 bases, with 5 bases separating them. The CDR3 is CASSGTNTGELFF. The CDR3 nucleotides read TGTGCCAGCAGTGGCACGAACACCGGGGAGCTGTTTTTT.

V gene TRBV9 combines with J gene TRBJ1-3; 9 bases line up with TRBD1. With V trimmed by 0 bases and J by 3 bases, 10 bases remained unmatched. The CDR3 is 18 amino acids. CDR1 SGDLS and CDR2 YYNGEE come from the germline V gene. CDR3: CASSVEVGQGPLGNTIYF. The CDR3 DNA sequence: TGTGCCAGCAGCGTAGAAGTGGGACAGGGTCCCCTTGGAAACACCATATATTTT.

The rearrangement links TRBV27 to TRBJ2-1; TRBD1 aligns across 9 bases. The trim removed 4 bases at V and 4 bases at J, leaving 5 bases unmatched. The CDR3 covers 15 residues. The germline V gene encodes CDR1 MNHEY and CDR2 SMNVEV (reference sequence). CDR3 region: CASSSDRGPYNEQFF. CDR3 sequence (DNA): TGTGCCAGCAGTTCGGACAGGGGACCTTACAATGAGCAGTTCTTC.

The chain links TRBV4-3 to TRBJ2-3; TRBD2 agrees at 9 bases. Germline V CDR1 and CDR2: LGHNA, YSLEER. V was clipped by 1 base and J by 4 bases; unmatched bases: 12. The CDR3 spans 18 residues. DNA for the CDR3: TGCGCCAGCAGCCAAGGCCCAGCAGTAGCGGGGGTTGCAGATACGCAGTATTTT. Protein sequence: CASSQGPAVAGVADTQYF.

The J gene is TRBJ1-2, the V gene TRBV19; D remains ambiguous. The germline gives CDR1 LNHDA, CDR2 SQIVND (reference sequence). The V gene lost 3 bases and the J gene lost 4 bases, with 12 bases spanning the gap. CDR3 length: 14 residues. The CDR3 here is CASSMSGSRYGYTF. The CDR3 bases are TGTGCCAGTAGTATGTCGGGAAGTCGCTATGGCTACACCTTC.

The gene calls are TRBV7-3 and TRBJ2-1, with D maybe TRBD2 (6 bases). The germline V and J ends were trimmed by 4 bases and 4 bases, with 14 bases remaining between them. Germline V gene sequence: CDR1 SGHTA, CDR2 FQGTGA. The length of the CDR3 is 15 residues. In DNA form, the CDR3 reads TGTGCCAGCAGCTCTCCGGGGACTGCGTACAATGAGCAGTTCTTC. This codes for CASSSPGTAYNEQFF.